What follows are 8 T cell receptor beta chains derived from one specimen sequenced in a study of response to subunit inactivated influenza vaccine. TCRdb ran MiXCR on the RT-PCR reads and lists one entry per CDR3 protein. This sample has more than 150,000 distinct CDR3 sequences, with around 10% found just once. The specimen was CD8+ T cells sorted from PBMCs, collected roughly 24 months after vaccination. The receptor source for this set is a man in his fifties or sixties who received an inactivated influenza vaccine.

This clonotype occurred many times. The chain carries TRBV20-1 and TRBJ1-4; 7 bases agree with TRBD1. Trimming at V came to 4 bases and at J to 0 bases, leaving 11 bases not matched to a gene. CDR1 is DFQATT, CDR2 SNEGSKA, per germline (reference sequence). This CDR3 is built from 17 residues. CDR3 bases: TGCAGTGCTAACCTCCGGGACAGTTATGCAACTAATGAAAAACTGTTTTTT. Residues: CSANLRDSYATNEKLFF.

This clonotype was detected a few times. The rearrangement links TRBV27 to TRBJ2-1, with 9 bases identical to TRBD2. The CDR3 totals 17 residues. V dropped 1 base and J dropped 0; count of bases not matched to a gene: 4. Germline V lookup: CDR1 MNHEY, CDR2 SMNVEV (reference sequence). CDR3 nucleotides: TGTGCCAGCAGTTTATTAGGCGGGAGGGTCTCCTACAATGAGCAGTTCTTC. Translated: CASSLLGGRVSYNEQFF.

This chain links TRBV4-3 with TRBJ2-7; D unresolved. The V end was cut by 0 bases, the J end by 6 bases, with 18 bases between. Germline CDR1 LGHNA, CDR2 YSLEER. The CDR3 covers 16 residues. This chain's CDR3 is CASSQDIQDQLREQYF. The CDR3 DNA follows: TGCGCCAGCAGCCAAGATATACAAGACCAATTACGCGAGCAGTACTTC.

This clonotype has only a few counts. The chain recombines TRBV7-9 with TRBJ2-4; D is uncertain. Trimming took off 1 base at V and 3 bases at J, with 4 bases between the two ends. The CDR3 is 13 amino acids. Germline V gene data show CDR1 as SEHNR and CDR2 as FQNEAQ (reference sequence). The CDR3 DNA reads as TGTGCCAGCAGCTTAGAAGTCAAAAACATTCAGTACTTC. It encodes CASSLEVKNIQYF.

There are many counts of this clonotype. DNA for the CDR3: TGTGCCAGCAGCCCCTCGATGACTAGCACAGATACGCAGTATTTT. This gives the protein CASSPSMTSTDTQYF. V usage is TRBV7-3 and J usage is TRBJ2-3; no firm D call. Per the germline V gene, CDR1 is SGHTA and CDR2 is FQGTGA. With 5 bases removed from V and 0 bases from J, the gap between germline ends came to 12 bases. CDR3 size: 15 residues. Full variable domain (outside the CDR3, taken from reference TRBV7-3 and TRBJ2-3): GAGVSQTPSNKVTEKGKYVELRCDPISGHTALYWYRQSLGQGPEFLIYFQGTGAADDSGLPNDRFFAVRPEGSVSTLKIQRTERGDSAVYLCASSPSMTSTDTQYFGPGTRLTVL.

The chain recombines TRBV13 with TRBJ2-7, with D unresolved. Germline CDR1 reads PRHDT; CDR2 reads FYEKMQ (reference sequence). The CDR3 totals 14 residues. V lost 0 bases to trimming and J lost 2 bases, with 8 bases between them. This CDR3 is CASSLGRTTYEQYF. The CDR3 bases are TGTGCCAGCAGCTTAGGTAGGACCACCTACGAGCAGTACTTC. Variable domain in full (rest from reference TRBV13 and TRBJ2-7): AAGVIQSPRHLIKEKRETATLKCYPIPRHDTVYWYQQGPGQDPQFLISFYEKMQSDKGSIPDRFSAQQFSDYHSELNMSSLELGDSALYFCASSLGRTTYEQYFGPGTRLTVT.

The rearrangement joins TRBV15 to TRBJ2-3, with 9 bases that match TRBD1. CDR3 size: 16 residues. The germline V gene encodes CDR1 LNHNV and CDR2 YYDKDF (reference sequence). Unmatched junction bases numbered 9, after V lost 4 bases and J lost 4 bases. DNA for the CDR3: TGTGCCACCAGCAACCCACAGGGGGCAATCTCAGATACGCAGTATTTT. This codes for CATSNPQGAISDTQYF.

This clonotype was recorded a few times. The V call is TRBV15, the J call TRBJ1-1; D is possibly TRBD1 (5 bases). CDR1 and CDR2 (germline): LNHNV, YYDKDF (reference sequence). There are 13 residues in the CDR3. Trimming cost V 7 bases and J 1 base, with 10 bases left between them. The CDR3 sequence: CATTAGRNTEAFF. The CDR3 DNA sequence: TGTGCCACCACGGCGGGACGGAACACTGAAGCTTTCTTT.